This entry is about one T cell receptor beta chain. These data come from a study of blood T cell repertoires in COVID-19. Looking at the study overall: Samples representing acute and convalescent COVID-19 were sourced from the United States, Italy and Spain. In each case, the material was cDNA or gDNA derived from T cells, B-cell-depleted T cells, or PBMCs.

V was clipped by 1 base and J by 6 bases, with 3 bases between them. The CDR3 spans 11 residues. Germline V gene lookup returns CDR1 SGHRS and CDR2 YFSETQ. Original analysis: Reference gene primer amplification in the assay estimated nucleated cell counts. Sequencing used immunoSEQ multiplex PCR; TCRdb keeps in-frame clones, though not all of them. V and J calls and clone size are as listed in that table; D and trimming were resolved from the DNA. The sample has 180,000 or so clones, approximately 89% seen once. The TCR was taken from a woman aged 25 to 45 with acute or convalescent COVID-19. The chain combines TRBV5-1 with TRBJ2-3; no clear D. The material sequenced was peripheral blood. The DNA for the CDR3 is TGCGCCAGCAGCTTGTATGATACGCAGTATTTT. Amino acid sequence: CASSLYDTQYF.